The T cell receptor (beta chain) described here comes from a study of tissue T cells after allogeneic stem cell transplantation (dated by TCRdb to the early 2020s). Broadly, across the study: TCR beta repertoires were profiled across many tissues obtained from research autopsies of patients with and without GVHD, as well as in mouse models of GVHD. On the human side, the study was prospective and observational, with no blinding or randomization. General conclusions and limits of the study: Within patients, how anatomically similar tissues were was a major factor shaping TCR repertoire composition, regardless of disease or transplant status. In both patients and mice, T cells from blood and spleen covered only a limited part of the TCR repertoire found in tissues. Few T cell clones were found to be shared across patients, but shared repertoire signatures across patients were revealed in a tissue-specific fashion by motif-based clustering. Which tissue TCRs were alloreactive or antigen-specific was not determined in the study, and some of the clones might have been host cells that persisted. The patient cohort was small and clinically heterogeneous, and sampling depth was acknowledged as a limitation.

As concerns this clone: The target of this receptor is not known. Mouse gene names and germline sequences are used here. Sequencing ends 1 residue short of the CDR3 end; the germline J gene provides the rest.

CDR1 is given as SNHLY and CDR2 as FYNGKV, both from the germline V gene (reference sequence). V loses 2 bases of germline sequence and J loses 2 bases, and the interval between the two ends is 6 bases. Measured from the cysteine to the phenylalanine, the CDR3 is 13 residues long. Part of the CDR3 DNA is given, 36 bases translated from base 1. Explained via the paper, the time point label denotes: mouse harvest day 7 after allogeneic transplant. Mouse grafts consisting of 10^7 T-cell-depleted bone marrow cells combined with 10^6 splenic CD5+ T cells were administered by tail vein injection. A major MHC-mismatch B6 (H2b) into BALB/c (H2d) model was used to model mouse GVHD, and tissues were profiled at day 7 or 14. Mouse tissues and retro-orbital blood were harvested on day 7 or 14 post-transplant using separate sterile tools per animal; livers were flushed beforehand. Before genomic DNA isolation with the DNeasy Blood & Tissue Kit, mouse tissues were minced with razor blades in buffered saline.

The receptor library was made with the immunoSEQ multiplex PCR assay. TCRbeta CDR3 sequencing was done by Adaptive Biotechnologies at survey depth, reporting CDR3 sequences, V/J genes, productive frequency and template counts. TCR beta CDR3 regions were amplified from genomic DNA rather than RNA. The paper's data handling went like this. Pairwise repertoire overlap between tissues was quantified with Jensen-Shannon divergence, where 1 means complete divergence and 0 identical. Tissues were grouped by single-linkage agglomerative hierarchical clustering of pairwise JSD values, and the clustering results were shown as dendrograms. All patient samples were analyzed with GLIPH2 using simulation_depth 1000, kmer_min_depth 3 and cdr3_length_cutoff 8, and only groups containing more than two unique CDR3s were kept. A standardized tissue-overlap score was calculated by extrapolating Jaccard GLIPH-group overlap across patients to a standard repertoire size of 1000 clones. Associations of diversity with clinical or experimental variables used linear mixed-effect models with tissue fixed effects and individual random effects. Held by TCRdb, this immuneACCESS table contains in-frame sequences only and omits some clones. Under half of the omission traces to an unresolved V gene where checked; the cause of the rest is unknown. That table gives V, J and clone size, and the DNA gave D and trimming. A total of 9,900 or so clones appear in this sample, roughly two fifths of them only once. 1.8% of the sample is in the top ten clones.

Recombination connected TRBV3 to TRBJ1-2, with the D gene call left open. Sequencing used skin. The TCR was taken from a female BALB/c mouse given C57BL/6 T cells with graft-versus-host disease after an allogeneic hematopoietic cell transplant. The CDR3 sequence is CASSLTGNSDYTF. The covered CDR3 bases are TGTGCCAGCAGCTTAACGGGGAACTCCGACTACACC.